A selection of T cell receptor beta chains follows, all from one sample in a study of cytomegalovirus exposure and HLA in healthy donors. Here immunoSEQ multiplex PCR was the method, and the copy in TCRdb shows in-frame clones only, minus some. The table lists 160,000 or so clones, over 80% of them singletons, with 6.3% in the top ten. The source material was PBMCs. The receptors derive from a male donor in good health and CMV-seropositive. CDR3s include the opening cysteine and the closing phenylalanine or tryptophan. D genes are given only for firm matches. Size is stated for part of the rows, as once, few or many counts, or as a class when the clone is expanded.

.	TRBJ2-1	TRBD2	TRBV6-6	CASSYGLAGNNEQFF	TGTGCCAGCAGTTACGGGCTAGCGGGAAACAATGAGCAGTTCTTC
.	TRBJ2-3	.	TRBV19	CASTAADTQYF	TGTGCCAGTACGGCGGCAGATACGCAGTATTTT
once	TRBJ2-3	.	TRBV30	CAWSVGTDTQYF	TGTGCCTGGAGCGTTGGCACAGATACGCAGTATTTT
.	TRBJ1-4	TRBD1	TRBV2	CASSVMDRGQEKLFF	TGTGCCAGCAGTGTAATGGATAGGGGGCAAGAAAAACTGTTTTTT
.	TRBJ2-7	TRBD1	TRBV7-9	CASSLSTGLYEQYF	TGTGCCAGCAGCTTGTCGACAGGGCTTTACGAGCAGTACTTC
.	TRBJ2-1	TRBD2	TRBV20-1	CSARGDYEFF	TGCAGTGCTAGGGGGGACTATGAGTTCTTC
few	TRBJ1-2	TRBD1	TRBV7-9	CSSSFKGANTNYGYTF	TGTTCCAGCAGCTTTAAGGGGGCGAATACTAACTATGGCTACACCTTC
.	TRBJ2-7	.	TRBV7-3	CASSRGLSTYEQYF	TGTGCCAGCAGCCGCGGACTCAGTACCTACGAGCAGTACTTC
.	TRBJ2-1	.	TRBV28	CASSPQWGPPSYNEQFF	TGTGCCAGCAGTCCCCAATGGGGGCCGCCCTCCTACAATGAGCAGTTCTTC
.	TRBJ2-7	.	TRBV7-9	CSSSFPYYEQYF	TGTTCCAGCAGCTTTCCGTACTACGAGCAGTACTTC
.	TRBJ2-2	TRBD1	TRBV28	CATSQDRWGQGRDTGELFF	TGTGCCACGAGTCAGGACAGGTGGGGTCAGGGGCGGGACACCGGGGAGCTGTTTTTT
once	TRBJ1-2	.	TRBV12-5	CASGLGDRPYGYTF	TGTGCTAGTGGTTTGGGCGACAGGCCCTATGGCTACACCTTC
.	TRBJ1-1	TRBD1	TRBV28	CASTLSGQGAMEAFF	TGTGCCAGCACCCTCTCAGGACAGGGGGCGATGGAAGCTTTCTTT
.	TRBJ2-1	.	TRBV5-1	CASSSTSEQFF	TGCGCCAGCAGCTCGACTAGTGAGCAGTTCTTC